A single sample is the source of the 19 T cell receptor beta chains below, sequenced in a study of blood T cell repertoires in COVID-19. The method was immunoSEQ multiplex PCR; TCRdb's version includes in-frame clones alone and lacks a portion of them. The table has around 260,000 clones, about 85% seen once. The sequenced sample was peripheral blood. These receptor sequences come from a human donor with COVID-19, enrolled during active disease. The donor label of this sample is uncertain.

J is TRBJ1-5 and V is TRBV30; 7 bases fit TRBD1. V lost 3 bases, J lost 3 bases, and 8 bases stayed unmatched. CDR3 length: 15 amino acids. CDR1 is GTSNPN, CDR2 SVGIG, per germline (reference sequence). The DNA of the CDR3 is TGTGCCTGGAGGGAGACAGGGCAAACCAATCAGCCCCAGCATTTT. It yields the protein CAWRETGQTNQPQHF.

The chain employs TRBV2 and TRBJ2-7; D may be TRBD1 (6 bases). CDR3 length: 17 amino acids. Trimming took 8 bases from V and 3 from J, leaving 26 bases between them. CDR1 is SNHLY, CDR2 FYNNEI, per germline. The CDR3: CASVAGQFPNNYYEQYF. CDR3 bases: TGTGCCAGCGTGGCCGGACAGTTTCCGAATAATTACTACGAGCAGTACTTC.

The rearrangement links TRBV12-3 or TRBV12-4 to TRBJ1-2; TRBD1 might be the D (5 bases). Trimming cost V 7 bases and J 1 base, with 10 bases left between them. This CDR3 has 13 amino acids. CDR3 in DNA: TGTGCCAGCATTGGGGGGAATAACTATGGCTACACCTTC. This sequence encodes CASIGGNNYGYTF.

The chain has TRBV30 and TRBJ1-1; D might be TRBD1 (5 bases). Between the trimmed V and J ends, which lost 0 bases and 0 bases, there was a span of 26 bases. This CDR3 has 20 amino acids. CDR1 GTSNPN and CDR2 SVGIG come from the germline V gene (reference sequence). In nucleotides, the CDR3 is TGTGCCTGGAGTGTAAGCGTAACAGGTTTTGCTGATATTATGAACACTGAAGCTTTCTTT. Its protein is CAWSVSVTGFADIMNTEAFF.

This clone was seen a single time. The chain combines TRBV2 with TRBJ2-2; maybe TRBD1 (5 bases). Germline-derived CDR1 and CDR2 are SNHLY and FYNNEI. V gave up 1 base and J gave up 5 bases, with 11 bases separating them. There are 15 residues in the CDR3. For the CDR3, the DNA is TGTGCCAGCAGTGAAGAGGCAGGGTTAACCGGGGAGCTGTTTTTT. Amino acids: CASSEEAGLTGELFF.

CDR3 bases: TGTGCCAGTACTGGCACAGGAGCGGGCACTGAAGCTTTCTTT. Protein sequence: CASTGTGAGTEAFF. The genes are TRBV19 and TRBJ1-1, with D possibly TRBD1 on 5 matching bases. This CDR3 has 14 amino acids. CDR1 and CDR2 (germline): LNHDA, SQIVND (reference sequence). Trimming left V 7 bases short and J 4 bases short, with 16 bases between.

The rearrangement joins TRBV4-2 to TRBJ1-1; D is perhaps TRBD1 (6 bases). V lost 6 bases and J 0 bases, leaving 11 bases between the germline ends. The CDR3 loop spans 14 amino acids. Germline V gives CDR1 LGHNA, CDR2 YNFKEQ. DNA for the CDR3: TGTGCCAGCAGTCCTGGACAGTTGAACACTGAAGCTTTCTTT. Amino acids: CASSPGQLNTEAFF.

The chain combines TRBV28 with TRBJ1-4; D possibly corresponds to TRBD1 (6 bases). The germline V gene encodes CDR1 MDHEN and CDR2 SYDVKM. Trimming took 4 bases from V and 3 from J, leaving 12 bases between them. The CDR3 consists of 15 residues. The CDR3 is CASSSTGNANEKLFF. As DNA, the CDR3 is TGTGCCAGCAGTTCCACAGGGAACGCTAATGAAAAACTGTTTTTT.

This clone was seen a handful of times. The chain carries TRBV4-1 and TRBJ2-7, with 9 bases fitting TRBD2. Germline V CDR1 and CDR2: MGHRA, YSYEKL. The CDR3 covers 15 residues. The V gene end was trimmed by 2 bases and the J gene end by 4 bases; junction bases not matched to a gene: 6. The CDR3 coding sequence is TGCGCCAGCAGCCAATTCGGACTAGCGCGATACGAGCAGTACTTC. As protein: CASSQFGLARYEQYF.

This clone was found a few times. The rearrangement uses TRBV11-3 and TRBJ1-1; TRBD1 matches at 8 bases. The junction had 5 bases not matched to a gene; V was cut back by 5 bases and J by 3 bases. The CDR3 sequence is 14 residues long. CDR1 and CDR2 from the germline V gene are SGHNT and YENEEA. CDR3 loop: CASSQGQVHTEAFF. CDR3 nucleotides: TGTGCCAGCAGCCAGGGACAGGTGCACACTGAAGCTTTCTTT.

The gene calls are TRBV3-1 (or the pseudogene TRBV3-2) and TRBJ1-2; 7 positions agree with TRBD1. The CDR3 totals 16 residues. The V gene's germline CDR1 is LGHDT and CDR2 YNNKEL (reference sequence). The trim removed 4 bases at V and 4 bases at J, leaving 12 bases unmatched. The CDR3 DNA is TGTGCCAGCAGCCCCCTGGAGGGGGCGGGTGCCTATGGCTACACCTTC. Its translation is CASSPLEGAGAYGYTF.

The chain uses TRBV20-1 and TRBJ1-1; 7 positions match TRBD1. After removal of 4 bases from V and 7 bases from J, the junction contained 3 bases not matched to a gene. This CDR3 is 11 amino acids long. Germline CDR1 and CDR2: DFQATT and SNEGSKA (reference sequence). For the CDR3, the DNA is TGCAGTGCTACTACAGGGGTTGAAGCTTTCTTT. Translating it yields CSATTGVEAFF.

This chain uses TRBV28 with TRBJ2-7; 11 positions agree with TRBD2. Germline CDR1 and CDR2: MDHEN and SYDVKM. This CDR3 is built from 15 residues. After removal of 2 bases from V and 5 bases from J, the junction contained 5 bases not matched to a gene. CDR3 DNA: TGTGCCAGCAGTTTACCGACTAGCGGGAAGGACGAGCAGTACTTC. This codes for CASSLPTSGKDEQYF.

The sample holds a few counts of this clone. V is TRBV28 and J is TRBJ1-1, with D possibly TRBD1 on 5 matching bases. CDR3 size: 12 residues. Germline V gene sequence: CDR1 MDHEN, CDR2 SYDVKM. V shed 5 bases and J shed 10 bases, with 14 bases lying between them. The CDR3 spells CASSPLEGSAFF. The CDR3 coding sequence is TGTGCCAGCAGTCCTCTGGAGGGGTCAGCTTTCTTT.

The chain is built from TRBV7-9 and TRBJ2-7, with 9 positions matching TRBD2. In germline, CDR1 is SEHNR, CDR2 FQNEAQ (reference sequence). The CDR3 length is 15 residues. Unmatched junction bases numbered 3, after V lost 1 base and J lost 2 bases. CDR3 amino acids: CASSLEASGTYEQYF. The CDR3 DNA reads TGTGCCAGCAGCTTAGAGGCTAGCGGGACCTACGAGCAGTACTTC.

The chain uses TRBV28 and TRBJ2-1; no clear D gene. Trimming cost V 4 bases and J 0 bases, with 16 bases left between them. CDR3 length: 17 amino acids. Germline CDR1 MDHEN, CDR2 SYDVKM. The CDR3 nucleotides read TGTGCCAGCAGTTCCAACAGACGGAAGAGCTCCTACAATGAGCAGTTCTTC. Its protein is CASSSNRRKSSYNEQFF.

V and J are TRBV9 and TRBJ1-5; 9 nucleotides agree with TRBD1. Germline-derived CDR1 and CDR2 are SGDLS and YYNGEE. The CDR3 is 17 amino acids. Losses at the gene ends were 4 bases for V and 0 bases for J; bases not matched to a gene: 8. The CDR3 region is CASSRGQGKNSNQPQHF. The DNA of the CDR3 is TGTGCCAGCAGCAGGGGACAGGGAAAAAATAGCAATCAGCCCCAGCATTTT.

V usage is TRBV5-3 and J usage is TRBJ2-7; no firm D call. TRBV5-3 is designated an ORF whose function remains uncertain. This CDR3 is built from 14 residues. Trimming removed 10 bases from V and 8 bases from J, with 25 bases in between. In DNA, the CDR3 is TGTGCCTGCCTTCCGTACCGACGTACTATGAAGCAGTACTTC. This codes for CACLPYRRTMKQYF.

This clone was seen only a few times. This chain connects TRBV6-6 to TRBJ1-5; 8 nucleotides match TRBD1. The CDR3 spans 15 residues. Germline V CDR1 and CDR2: MNHNY, SVGAGI (reference sequence). The V segment lost 6 bases and the J segment 7 bases; nucleotides outside the gene matches: 11. CDR3 DNA: TGTGCCAGCAGGCCCCCCAGGGGGCTCCAGCAGCCCCAGCATTTT. This sequence encodes CASRPPRGLQQPQHF.